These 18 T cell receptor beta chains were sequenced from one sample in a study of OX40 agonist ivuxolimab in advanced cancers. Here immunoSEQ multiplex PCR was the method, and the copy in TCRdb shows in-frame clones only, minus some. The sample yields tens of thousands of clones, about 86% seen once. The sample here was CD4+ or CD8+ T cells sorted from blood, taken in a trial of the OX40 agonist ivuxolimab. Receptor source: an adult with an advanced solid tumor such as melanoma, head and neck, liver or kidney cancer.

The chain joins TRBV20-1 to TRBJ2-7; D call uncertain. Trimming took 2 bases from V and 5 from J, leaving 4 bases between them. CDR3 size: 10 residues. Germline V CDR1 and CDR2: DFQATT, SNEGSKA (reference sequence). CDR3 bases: TGCAGTGCTAGAAGGGACGAGCAGTACTTC. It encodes CSARRDEQYF.

DNA of the CDR3: TGTGCCAGCAGTTACGAGGGTTGGGAGACCCAGTACTTC. Amino acids: CASSYEGWETQYF. The chain joins TRBV6-6 to TRBJ2-5; possibly TRBD2 for D (5 bases). Germline V gene sequence: CDR1 MNHNY, CDR2 SVGAGI (reference sequence). The CDR3 loop spans 13 amino acids. V was clipped by 2 bases and J by 5 bases, with 9 bases between them.

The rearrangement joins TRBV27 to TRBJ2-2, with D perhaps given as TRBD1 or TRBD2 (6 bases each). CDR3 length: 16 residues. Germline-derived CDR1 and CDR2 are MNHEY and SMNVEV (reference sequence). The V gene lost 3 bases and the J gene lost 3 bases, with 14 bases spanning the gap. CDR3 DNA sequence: TGTGCCAGCAGTTTTAAGGGAGGACAGTACACCGGGGAGCTGTTTTTT. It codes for CASSFKGGQYTGELFF.

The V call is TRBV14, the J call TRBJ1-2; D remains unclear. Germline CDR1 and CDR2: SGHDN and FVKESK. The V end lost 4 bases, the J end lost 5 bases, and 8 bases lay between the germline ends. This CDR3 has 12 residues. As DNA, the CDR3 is TGTGCCAGCAGCCCGGGAGGGTATGGCTACACCTTC. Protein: CASSPGGYGYTF.

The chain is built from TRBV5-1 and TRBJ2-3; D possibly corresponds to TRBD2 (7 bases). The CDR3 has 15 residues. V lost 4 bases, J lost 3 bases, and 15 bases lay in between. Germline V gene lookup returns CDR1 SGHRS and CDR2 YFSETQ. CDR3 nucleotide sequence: TGCGCCAGCAGCGTGCTAGGGGGGGAAACAGATACGCAGTATTTT. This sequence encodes CASSVLGGETDTQYF.

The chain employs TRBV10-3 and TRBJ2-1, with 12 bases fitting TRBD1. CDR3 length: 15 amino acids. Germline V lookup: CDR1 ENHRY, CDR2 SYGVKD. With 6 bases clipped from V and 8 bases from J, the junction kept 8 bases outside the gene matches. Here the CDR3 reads CAISHGTGGTDEQFF. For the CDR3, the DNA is TGTGCCATCAGCCACGGGACAGGGGGCACGGATGAGCAGTTCTTC.

The CDR3 region is CASSKDSSRGETQYF. The CDR3 DNA sequence: TGTGCCAGCAGCAAGGACTCATCGAGAGGAGAGACCCAGTACTTC. The chain employs TRBV5-4 and TRBJ2-5, with D maybe TRBD2 (5 bases). The V gene lost 4 bases and the J gene lost 4 bases, with 17 bases spanning the gap. The CDR3 covers 15 residues. CDR1 is SGHNT and CDR2 is YYREEE in the germline V gene (reference sequence).

CDR3 sequence: CASSLLGEGNTGELFF. The CDR3 nucleotides are TGTGCCAGCAGTTTGCTGGGGGAAGGAAACACCGGGGAGCTGTTTTTT. The rearrangement joins TRBV27 to TRBJ2-2; perhaps D is TRBD1 or TRBD2 (5 bases each). The CDR3 covers 16 residues. CDR1 is MNHEY and CDR2 is SMNVEV in the germline V gene (reference sequence). Trimming pared 3 bases from V and 2 bases from J, leaving 13 bases between.

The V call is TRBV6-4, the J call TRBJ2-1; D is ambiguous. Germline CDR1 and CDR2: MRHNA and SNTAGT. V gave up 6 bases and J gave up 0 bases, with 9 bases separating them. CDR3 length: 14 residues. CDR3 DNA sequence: TGTGCCAGCAGAGAGTTGAGCTCCTACAATGAGCAGTTCTTC. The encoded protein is CASRELSSYNEQFF.

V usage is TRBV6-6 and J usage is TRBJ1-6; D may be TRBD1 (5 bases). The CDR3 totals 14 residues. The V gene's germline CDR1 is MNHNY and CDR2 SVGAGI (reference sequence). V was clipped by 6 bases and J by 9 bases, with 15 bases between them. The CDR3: CASSSGTDISPLHF. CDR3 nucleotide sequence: TGTGCCAGCAGCTCCGGGACGGATATTTCACCCCTCCACTTT.

Here the CDR3 DNA reads TGTGCCAGCTGGACCGGGACAGGGAACAATGAGCAGTTCTTC. As protein: CASWTGTGNNEQFF. The chain has TRBV28 and TRBJ2-1; the match to TRBD1 covers 9 bases. CDR3 length: 14 residues. The V gene's germline CDR1 is MDHEN and CDR2 SYDVKM. J was trimmed by 5 bases and V by 8 bases; bases with no gene match: 7.

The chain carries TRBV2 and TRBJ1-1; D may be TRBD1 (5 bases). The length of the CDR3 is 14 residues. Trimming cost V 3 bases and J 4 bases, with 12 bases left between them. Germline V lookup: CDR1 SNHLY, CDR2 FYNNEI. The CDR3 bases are TGTGCCAGCAGTGAGGGGGAGGCTGGCACTGAAGCTTTCTTT. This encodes CASSEGEAGTEAFF.

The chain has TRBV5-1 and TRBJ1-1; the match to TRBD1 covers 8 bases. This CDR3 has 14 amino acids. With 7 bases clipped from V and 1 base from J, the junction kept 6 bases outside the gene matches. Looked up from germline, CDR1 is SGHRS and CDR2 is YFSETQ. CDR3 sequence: CASRDRKRNTEAFF. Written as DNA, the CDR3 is TGCGCCAGCCGGGACAGGAAAAGGAACACTGAAGCTTTCTTT.

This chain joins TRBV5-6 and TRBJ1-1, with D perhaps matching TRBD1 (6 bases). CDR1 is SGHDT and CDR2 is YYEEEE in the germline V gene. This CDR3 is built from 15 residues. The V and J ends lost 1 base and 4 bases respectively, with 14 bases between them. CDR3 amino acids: CASSLYNRATTEAFF. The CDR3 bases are TGTGCCAGCAGCTTGTATAACAGGGCAACCACTGAAGCTTTCTTT.

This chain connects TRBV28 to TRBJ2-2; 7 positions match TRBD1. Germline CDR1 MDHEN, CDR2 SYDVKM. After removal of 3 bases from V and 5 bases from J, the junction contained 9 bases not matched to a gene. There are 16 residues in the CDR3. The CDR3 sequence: CASSFEDRAGTGELFF. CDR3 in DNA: TGTGCCAGCAGTTTCGAAGACAGGGCAGGGACCGGGGAGCTGTTTTTT.

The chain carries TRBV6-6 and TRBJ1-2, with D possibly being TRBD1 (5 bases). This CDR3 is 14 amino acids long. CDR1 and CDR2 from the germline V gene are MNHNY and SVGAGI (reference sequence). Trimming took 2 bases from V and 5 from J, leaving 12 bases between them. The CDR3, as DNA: TGTGCCAGCAGTTACCCGACAGACCTGTATGGCTACACCTTC. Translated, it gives CASSYPTDLYGYTF.

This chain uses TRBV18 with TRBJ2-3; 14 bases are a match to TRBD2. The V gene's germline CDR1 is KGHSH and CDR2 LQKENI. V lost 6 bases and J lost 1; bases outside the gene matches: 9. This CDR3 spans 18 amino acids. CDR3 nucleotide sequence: TGTGCCAGCTCTCCCGGACTAGCGGGAGGAGGGGGCACAGATACGCAGTATTTT. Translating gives CASSPGLAGGGGTDTQYF.

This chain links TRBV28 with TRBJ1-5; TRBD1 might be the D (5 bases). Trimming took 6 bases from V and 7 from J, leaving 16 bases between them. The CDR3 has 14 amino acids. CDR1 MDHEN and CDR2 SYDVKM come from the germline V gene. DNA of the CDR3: TGTGCCAGCAGGGGCGGGGGGACGGGCCAGCCCCAGCATTTT. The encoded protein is CASRGGGTGQPQHF.